This T cell receptor (beta chain) was sequenced during a study of T cells in Graves' hyperthyroidism and ophthalmopathy. RNA transcripts provided the source from which TCR beta CDR3 regions were amplified. The HTBI set primed first-round TCR CDR3 RT-PCR. TCRdb independently ran MiXCR on the multiplex PCR reads; one entry per CDR3 protein. Of more than 600,000 distinct CDR3 sequences detected, around 17% appear once; the ten largest clones hold under 10%. Findings of the study overall: Most expanded thyroid clonotypes above 0.001 recurred in blood. Ophthalmopathy could be told apart from stable hyperthyroidism with a 13 V-J model.

Clinicians diagnosed patients from clinical symptoms, serum thyroxine and TRAb, thyroid ultrasound and orbital computed tomography. This clonotype has ten or more counts. Its antigen remains unknown. The sequence was obtained from a man between 18 and 29 years old with Graves' hyperthyroidism. Sample: blood.

The CDR3, as DNA: TGCAGTGCTAGAGACCAGGGGTTCGGCACAGATACGCAGTATTTT. Encoded protein: CSARDQGFGTDTQYF. The J gene is TRBJ2-3, the V gene TRBV20-1; D perhaps matches TRBD1 (6 bases). Looked up from germline, CDR1 is DFQATT and CDR2 is SNEGSKA (reference sequence). Trimming stripped 0 bases from V and 1 base from J, with 11 bases between. The CDR3 length is 15 residues.